These 26 T cell receptor beta chains came from one sample sequenced in a study of T cell responses to AZD1222 COVID-19 vaccine. The table came from immunoSEQ multiplex PCR; TCRdb's copy has only in-frame clones and leaves some out. The sample includes about 150,000 clones, about nine tenths of them seen just once. This specimen was peripheral blood, taken 28 days after the second AZD1222 dose. These receptors were collected from an adult who received the AZD1222 COVID-19 vaccine.

This sequence joins TRBV6-5 and TRBJ1-5, with D possibly being TRBD1 (6 bases). The V end was cut by 6 bases, the J end by 3 bases, with 12 bases between. Germline lookup yields CDR1 MNHEY and CDR2 SVGAGI. CDR3 size: 14 residues. CDR3 DNA: TGTGCCAGCAGCCCCCGGGACACCAATCAGCCCCAGCATTTT. Translation gives CASSPRDTNQPQHF.

The rearrangement joins TRBV27 to TRBJ2-7; maybe TRBD1 (5 bases). The V gene lost 6 bases and the J gene lost 3 bases, with 12 bases spanning the gap. Germline assignment: CDR1 MNHEY and CDR2 SMNVEV (reference sequence). The CDR3 has 13 residues. The CDR3 DNA follows: TGTGCCAGCAGAAGGGGTGGCATCTACGAGCAGTACTTC. Translated, it gives CASRRGGIYEQYF.

The chain joins TRBV7-2 to TRBJ1-4; no firm D call. CDR3 length: 16 amino acids. Germline V gene lookup returns CDR1 SGHTA and CDR2 FQGNSA. Trimming cost V 5 bases and J 0 bases, with 13 bases left between them. CDR3 loop: CASSPAFATTNEKLFF. The CDR3 region has the DNA TGTGCCAGCAGCCCCGCGTTCGCAACAACTAATGAAAAACTGTTTTTT. The entire variable domain, with the rest obtained from reference TRBV7-2 and TRBJ1-4, is as follows: GAGVSQSPSNKVTEKGKDVELRCDPISGHTALYWYRQSLGQGLEFLIYFQGNSAPDKSGLPSDRFSAERTGGSVSTLTIQRTQQEDSAVYLCASSPAFATTNEKLFFGSGTQLSVL.

The rearrangement joins TRBV2 to TRBJ1-4; D may be TRBD1 (6 bases). This CDR3 has 14 residues. Between the trimmed V and J ends, which lost 7 bases and 4 bases, there was a span of 13 bases. Germline V gene data show CDR1 as SNHLY and CDR2 as FYNNEI. The DNA of the CDR3 is TGTGCCAGCACAACAGGGAAAATTAATGAAAAACTGTTTTTT. It codes for CASTTGKINEKLFF.

The chain employs TRBV7-2 and TRBJ2-1; D not resolved. Germline V gene sequence: CDR1 SGHTA, CDR2 FQGNSA. CDR3 length equals 11 residues. The V end lost 4 bases, the J end lost 9 bases, and 7 bases lay between the germline ends. The chain's CDR3 is CASSSTVEQFF. For the CDR3, the DNA is TGTGCCAGCAGCTCGACCGTTGAGCAGTTCTTC.

J is TRBJ2-3 and V is TRBV5-1, with 9 bases matching TRBD2. CDR3 length equals 16 residues. J was trimmed by 1 base and V by 4 bases; bases with no gene match: 7. CDR1 is SGHRS, CDR2 YFSETQ, per germline. CDR3 bases: TGCGCCAGCAGCCCCGATAGCGGGAGCGGCACAGATACGCAGTATTTT. Protein product: CASSPDSGSGTDTQYF.

The rearrangement uses TRBV28 and TRBJ2-6; no definite D call. The CDR3 loop spans 16 amino acids. Deletions cut 5 bases from V and 1 base from J, with 12 bases between. Looked up from germline, CDR1 is MDHEN and CDR2 is SYDVKM. The CDR3 protein is CASSTVARSGANVLTF. For the CDR3, the DNA is TGTGCCAGCAGTACAGTCGCCAGGTCTGGGGCCAACGTCCTGACTTTC. The whole variable domain, remainder taken from reference TRBV28 and TRBJ2-6, is DVKVTQSSRYLVKRTGEKVFLECVQDMDHENMFWYRQDPGLGLRLIYFSYDVKMKEKGDIPEGYSVSREKKERFSLILESASTNQTSMYLCASSTVARSGANVLTFGAGSRLTVL.

CDR3 coding DNA: TGTGCCAGCAGTTTTACGGGACTAGCGGGAGTCGAGCAGTACTTC. This translates into CASSFTGLAGVEQYF. This chain uses TRBV6-2 or TRBV6-3 with TRBJ2-7; TRBD2 matches at 14 bases. V dropped 4 bases and J dropped 6; count of bases not matched to a gene: 5. The CDR3 extends over 15 amino acids. CDR1 MNHEY and CDR2 SVGEGT come from the germline V gene.

This chain uses TRBV19 with TRBJ2-1; possible D gene TRBD1, 6 bases. The CDR3 runs 13 residues. Germline V gene lookup returns CDR1 LNHDA and CDR2 SQIVND (reference sequence). V lost 5 bases, J lost 5 bases, and 10 bases lay in between. The CDR3: CASSPYRDNEQFF. CDR3 in DNA: TGTGCCAGTAGTCCTTACAGGGACAATGAGCAGTTCTTC.

The rearrangement uses TRBV2 and TRBJ1-1; tentative D call: TRBD1 (5 bases). The germline V and J ends were trimmed by 6 bases and 3 bases, with 14 bases remaining between them. Looked up from germline, CDR1 is SNHLY and CDR2 is FYNNEI. The CDR3 sequence is 14 residues long. The CDR3: CASREGLRDTEAFF. In nucleotides, the CDR3 is TGTGCCAGCAGGGAGGGACTTCGAGACACTGAAGCTTTCTTT. Supplemented by reference TRBV2 and TRBJ1-1, the full variable domain reads EPEVTQTPSHQVTQMGQEVILRCVPISNHLYFYWYRQILGQKVEFLVSFYNNEISEKSEIFDDQFSVERPDGSNFTLKIRSTKLEDSAMYFCASREGLRDTEAFFGQGTRLTVV.

V and J are TRBV29-1 and TRBJ1-2, with D possibly matching TRBD1 (5 bases). This CDR3 spans 11 amino acids. Trimming took off 4 bases at V and 8 bases at J, with 11 bases between the two ends. Germline CDR1 and CDR2: SQVTM and ANQGSEA. In DNA, the CDR3 is TGCAGCGTTGGGGTAGGGGACGGCTACACCTTC. Amino acids: CSVGVGDGYTF.

The gene calls are TRBV2 and TRBJ1-2, with 9 bases lining up with TRBD1. The length of the CDR3 is 15 residues. Germline CDR1 is SNHLY and CDR2 is FYNNEI. The ends lost 4 bases at V and 1 base at J; junction bases unmatched: 4. The CDR3 loop reads CASSGPGQGNYGYTF. The CDR3 DNA is TGTGCCAGCAGTGGCCCGGGACAGGGTAACTATGGCTACACCTTC. The full variable domain, its missing parts supplied by reference TRBV2 and TRBJ1-2, is EPEVTQTPSHQVTQMGQEVILRCVPISNHLYFYWYRQILGQKVEFLVSFYNNEISEKSEIFDDQFSVERPDGSNFTLKIRSTKLEDSAMYFCASSGPGQGNYGYTFGSGTRLTVV.

CDR3 nucleotides: TGTGCCAGTAGTACGGGACTAGCGGGAGCTTACGAGCAGTACTTC. Protein sequence: CASSTGLAGAYEQYF. This chain uses TRBV19 with TRBJ2-7, with 14 bases aligning to TRBD2. The CDR3 extends over 15 amino acids. The ends lost 4 bases at V and 4 bases at J; junction bases unmatched: 3. From germline, CDR1 is LNHDA and CDR2 SQIVND (reference sequence).

This chain uses TRBV27 with TRBJ2-7, with unresolved D. V was shortened by 2 bases and J by 2 bases, with 7 bases between the two germline ends. The CDR3 totals 13 residues. Per the germline V gene, CDR1 is MNHEY and CDR2 is SMNVEV (reference sequence). The CDR3 sequence: CASSLKAAYEQYF. The CDR3 coding sequence is TGTGCCAGCAGTTTAAAGGCAGCCTACGAGCAGTACTTC.

The chain joins TRBV18 to TRBJ2-7, with 8 bases that match TRBD2. With V trimmed by 5 bases and J by 0 bases, 3 bases remained unmatched. The CDR3 runs 14 residues. Germline V lookup: CDR1 KGHSH, CDR2 LQKENI. The CDR3 sequence is CASSARGASYEQYF. CDR3 DNA sequence: TGTGCCAGCTCAGCGCGGGGGGCCTCCTACGAGCAGTACTTC.

The CDR3 spells CASSLAGQGIGYEQYF. In nucleotides, the CDR3 is TGTGCCAGCAGCTTGGCCGGACAGGGTATCGGGTACGAGCAGTACTTC. The rearrangement uses TRBV5-5 and TRBJ2-7, with 8 bases that match TRBD1. The CDR3 totals 16 residues. The trim removed 0 bases at V and 4 bases at J, leaving 9 bases unmatched. CDR1 and CDR2 (germline): SGHKS, YYEKEE (reference sequence).

The chain combines TRBV6-1 with TRBJ1-1; the D gene is possibly TRBD1 (5 bases). With 2 bases removed from V and 4 bases from J, the gap between germline ends came to 17 bases. The germline V gene encodes CDR1 MNHNS and CDR2 SASEGT. This CDR3 contains 16 residues. The CDR3 loop reads CASSEPRGARGTEAFF. The DNA for the CDR3 is TGTGCCAGCAGTGAACCTCGGGGCGCGCGAGGCACTGAAGCTTTCTTT.

In this sample, this clone turned up once. V usage is TRBV28 and J usage is TRBJ1-3; D remains ambiguous. The CDR3 has 16 residues. Trimming pared 5 bases from V and 6 bases from J, leaving 20 bases between. The germline gives CDR1 MDHEN, CDR2 SYDVKM. CDR3 sequence: CASSPPLVSGKNTIYF. The CDR3 nucleotides are TGTGCCAGCAGTCCGCCCCTCGTCAGCGGGAAAAACACCATATATTTT. Full variable domain (missing parts from reference TRBV28 and TRBJ1-3): DVKVTQSSRYLVKRTGEKVFLECVQDMDHENMFWYRQDPGLGLRLIYFSYDVKMKEKGDIPEGYSVSREKKERFSLILESASTNQTSMYLCASSPPLVSGKNTIYFGEGSWLTVV.

The chain couples TRBV4-1 to TRBJ1-2, with D unresolved. Germline values: CDR1 MGHRA, CDR2 YSYEKL. The CDR3 is made up of 14 amino acids. Trimming shortened V by 4 bases and J by 3 bases, and 12 bases separated the two germline ends. CDR3 sequence (DNA): TGCGCCAGCAGCCCCGTAGGGCAGTACTATGGCTACACCTTC. This codes for CASSPVGQYYGYTF.

This clone was seen just once. The gene calls are TRBV6-5 and TRBJ2-3; D unclear. With 1 base removed from V and 0 bases from J, the gap between germline ends came to 8 bases. Germline V gene lookup returns CDR1 MNHEY and CDR2 SVGAGI. This CDR3 spans 15 amino acids. CDR3 bases: TGTGCCAGCAGTTACTGGGCTACTAGCACAGATACGCAGTATTTT. As protein: CASSYWATSTDTQYF.

The V gene is TRBV29-1, the J gene TRBJ2-2; 8 bases are shared with TRBD1. Germline V gene lookup returns CDR1 SQVTM and CDR2 ANQGSEA. The CDR3 sequence is 17 residues long. After removal of 1 base from V and 1 base from J, the junction contained 8 bases not matched to a gene. The CDR3 DNA reads TGCAGCGTTGAAGGGGCAGATACAGGGGGGAACACCGGGGAGCTGTTTTTT. Translation gives CSVEGADTGGNTGELFF.

The J gene is TRBJ1-4, the V gene TRBV18; D gene uncertain. From germline, CDR1 is KGHSH and CDR2 LQKENI. The CDR3 loop spans 14 amino acids. The V and J ends lost 1 base and 11 bases respectively, with 14 bases between them. The CDR3 DNA reads as TGTGCCAGCTCACCACAGAACCCCGGGAAGAAACTGTTTTTT. Translation: CASSPQNPGKKLFF.

V gene TRBV29-1 combines with J gene TRBJ2-7; possible D gene TRBD1, 6 bases. Trimming pared 6 bases from V and 1 base from J, leaving 10 bases between. Germline CDR1 reads SQVTM; CDR2 reads ANQGSEA. This CDR3 is 12 amino acids long. The CDR3 DNA reads as TGCAGCGTCAGCGACAGGTCCTACGAGCAGTACTTC. Translated: CSVSDRSYEQYF.

The rearrangement uses TRBV6-5 and TRBJ1-2; 7 nucleotides match TRBD1. The CDR3 runs 15 residues. Trimming took 4 bases from V and 2 from J; bases not matched to a gene: 7. Germline lookup yields CDR1 MNHEY and CDR2 SVGAGI. The CDR3: CASSSAGQVNYGYTF. The CDR3 region has the DNA TGTGCCAGCAGTTCGGCTGGACAGGTCAACTATGGCTACACCTTC.

J is TRBJ2-3 and V is TRBV5-1, with TRBD2 as a possible D gene (5 bases). The V end lost 6 bases, the J end lost 1 base, and 12 bases lay between the germline ends. Germline V gives CDR1 SGHRS, CDR2 YFSETQ. CDR3 length equals 14 residues. This CDR3 reads CASKTRSRTDTQYF. The CDR3, as DNA: TGCGCCAGCAAAACTAGGAGTCGCACAGATACGCAGTATTTT.

This chain uses TRBV7-9 with TRBJ1-1; D may be TRBD1 (6 bases). Between the trimmed V and J ends, which lost 3 bases and 7 bases, there was a span of 12 bases. Germline V gene data show CDR1 as SEHNR and CDR2 as FQNEAQ (reference sequence). CDR3 size: 13 residues. DNA of the CDR3: TGTGCCAGCAGCTTCACCAGACAGGATGAAGCTTTCTTT. Protein: CASSFTRQDEAFF.